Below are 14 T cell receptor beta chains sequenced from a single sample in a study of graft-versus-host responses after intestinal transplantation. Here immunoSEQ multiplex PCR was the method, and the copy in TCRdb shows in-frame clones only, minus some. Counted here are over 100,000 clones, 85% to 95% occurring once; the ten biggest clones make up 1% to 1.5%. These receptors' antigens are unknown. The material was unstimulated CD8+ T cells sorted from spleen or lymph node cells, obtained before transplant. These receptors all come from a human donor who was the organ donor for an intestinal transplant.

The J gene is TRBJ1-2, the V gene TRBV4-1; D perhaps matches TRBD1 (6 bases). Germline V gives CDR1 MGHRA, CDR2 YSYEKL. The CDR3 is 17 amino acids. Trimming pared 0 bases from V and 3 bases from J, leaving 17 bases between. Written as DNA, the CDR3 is TGCGCCAGCAGCCAAGATACAGAACAGGGATTGTACTATGGCTACACCTTC. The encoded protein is CASSQDTEQGLYYGYTF.

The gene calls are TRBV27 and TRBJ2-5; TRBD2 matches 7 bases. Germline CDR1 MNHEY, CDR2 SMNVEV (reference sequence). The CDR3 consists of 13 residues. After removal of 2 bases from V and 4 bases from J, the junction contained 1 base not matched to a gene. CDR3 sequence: CASSLGGGETQYF. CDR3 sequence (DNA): TGTGCCAGCAGTTTAGGGGGGGGAGAGACCCAGTACTTC.

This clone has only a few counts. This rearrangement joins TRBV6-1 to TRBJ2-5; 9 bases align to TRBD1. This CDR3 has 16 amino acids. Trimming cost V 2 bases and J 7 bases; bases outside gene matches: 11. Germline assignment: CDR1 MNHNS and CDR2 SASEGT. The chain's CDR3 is CASSESPGQGIGTQYF. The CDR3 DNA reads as TGTGCCAGCAGTGAATCTCCGGGACAGGGTATCGGGACCCAGTACTTC.

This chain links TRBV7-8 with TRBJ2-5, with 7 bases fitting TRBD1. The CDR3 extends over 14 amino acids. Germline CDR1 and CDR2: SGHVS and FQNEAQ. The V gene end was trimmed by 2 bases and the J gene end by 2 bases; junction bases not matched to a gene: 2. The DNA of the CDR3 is TGTGCCAGCAGCTTACGGACAGGTCAAGAGACCCAGTACTTC. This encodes CASSLRTGQETQYF.

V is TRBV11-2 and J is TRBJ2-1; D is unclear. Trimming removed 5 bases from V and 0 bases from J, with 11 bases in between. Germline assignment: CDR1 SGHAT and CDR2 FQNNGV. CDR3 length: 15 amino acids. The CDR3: CASSQSRSSYNEQFF. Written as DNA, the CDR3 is TGTGCCAGCAGCCAGAGTCGGAGCTCCTACAATGAGCAGTTCTTC.

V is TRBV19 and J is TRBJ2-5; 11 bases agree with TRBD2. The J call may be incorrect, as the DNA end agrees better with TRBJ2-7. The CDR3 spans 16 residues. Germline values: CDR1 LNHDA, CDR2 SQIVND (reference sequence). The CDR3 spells CAFEYPPGLAVYEQYF. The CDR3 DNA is TGTGCCTTCGAATACCCTCCGGGACTAGCGGTTTACGAGCAGTACTTC.

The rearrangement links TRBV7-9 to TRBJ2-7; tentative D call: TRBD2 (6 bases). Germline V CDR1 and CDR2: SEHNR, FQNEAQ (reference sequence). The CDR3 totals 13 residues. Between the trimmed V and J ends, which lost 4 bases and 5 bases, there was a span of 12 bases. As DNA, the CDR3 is TGTGCCAGCAGCTCGGCGGGATCCAACGAGCAGTACTTC. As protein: CASSSAGSNEQYF.

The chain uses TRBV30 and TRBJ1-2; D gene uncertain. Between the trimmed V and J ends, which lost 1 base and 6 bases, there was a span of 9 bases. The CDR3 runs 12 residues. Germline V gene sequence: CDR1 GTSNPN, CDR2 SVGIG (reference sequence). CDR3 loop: CAWSGGSDGYTF. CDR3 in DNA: TGTGCCTGGAGTGGGGGAAGCGATGGCTACACCTTC. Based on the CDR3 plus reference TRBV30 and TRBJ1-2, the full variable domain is SQTIHQWPATLVQPVGSPLSLECTVEGTSNPNLYWYRQAAGRGLQLLFYSVGIGQISSEVPQNLSASRPQDRQFILSSKKLLLSDSGFYLCAWSGGSDGYTFGSGTRLTVV.

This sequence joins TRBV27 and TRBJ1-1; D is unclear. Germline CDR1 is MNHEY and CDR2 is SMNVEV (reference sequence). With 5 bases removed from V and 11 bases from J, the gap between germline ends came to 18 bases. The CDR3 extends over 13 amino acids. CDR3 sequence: CASSVTRGKLAFF. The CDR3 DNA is TGTGCCAGCAGTGTGACCCGTGGAAAATTGGCTTTCTTT.

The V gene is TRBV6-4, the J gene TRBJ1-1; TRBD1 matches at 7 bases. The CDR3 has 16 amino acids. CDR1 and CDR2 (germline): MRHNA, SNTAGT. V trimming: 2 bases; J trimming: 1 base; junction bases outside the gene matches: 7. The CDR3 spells CASSDQSDRRNTEAFF. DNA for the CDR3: TGTGCCAGCAGTGACCAATCGGACAGGCGGAACACTGAAGCTTTCTTT.

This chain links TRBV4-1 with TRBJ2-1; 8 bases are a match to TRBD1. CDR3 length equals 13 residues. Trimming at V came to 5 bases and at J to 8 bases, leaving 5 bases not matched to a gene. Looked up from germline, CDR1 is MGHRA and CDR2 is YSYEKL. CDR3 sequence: CASSTPGGDEQFF. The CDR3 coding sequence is TGCGCCAGCAGCACCCCAGGGGGCGATGAGCAGTTCTTC.

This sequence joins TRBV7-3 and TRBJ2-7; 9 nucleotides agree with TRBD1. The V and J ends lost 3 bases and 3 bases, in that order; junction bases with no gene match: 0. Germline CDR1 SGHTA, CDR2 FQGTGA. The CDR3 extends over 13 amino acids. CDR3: CASSLTGGYEQYF. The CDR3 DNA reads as TGTGCCAGCAGCTTGACAGGGGGCTACGAGCAGTACTTC.

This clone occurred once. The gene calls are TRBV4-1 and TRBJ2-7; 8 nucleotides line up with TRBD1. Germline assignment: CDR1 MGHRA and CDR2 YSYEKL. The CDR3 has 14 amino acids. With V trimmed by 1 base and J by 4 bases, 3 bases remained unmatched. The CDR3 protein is CASSQGTGKYEQYF. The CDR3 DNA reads TGCGCCAGCAGCCAAGGGACAGGGAAATACGAGCAGTACTTC.

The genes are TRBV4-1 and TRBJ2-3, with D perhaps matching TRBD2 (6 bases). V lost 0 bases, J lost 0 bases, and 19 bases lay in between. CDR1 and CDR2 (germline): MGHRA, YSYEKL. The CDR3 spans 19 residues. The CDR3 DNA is TGCGCCAGCAGCCAAGATCACAGCAGCGGGCCCTCTAGCACAGATACGCAGTATTTT. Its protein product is CASSQDHSSGPSSTDTQYF.